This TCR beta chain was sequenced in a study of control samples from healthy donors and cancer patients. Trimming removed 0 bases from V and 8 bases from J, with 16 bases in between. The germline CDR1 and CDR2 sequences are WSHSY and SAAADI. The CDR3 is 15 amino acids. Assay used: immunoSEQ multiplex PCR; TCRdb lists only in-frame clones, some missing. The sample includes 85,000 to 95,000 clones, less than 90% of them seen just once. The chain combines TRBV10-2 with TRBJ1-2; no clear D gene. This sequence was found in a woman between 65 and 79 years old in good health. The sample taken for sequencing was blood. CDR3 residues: CASSESYIPRMGYTF. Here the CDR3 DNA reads TGCGCCAGCAGTGAGTCGTACATACCAAGGATGGGCTACACCTTC.